The T cell receptor beta chain described here comes from a study of tumor-infiltrating lymphocytes in primary liver carcinoma. Co-extraction yielded RNA and DNA from around 20-30 mg of unsorted bulk tissue. The CDR3 contains 15 residues. Germline loops: CDR1 SGHTS, CDR2 YDEGEE. The ends were cut back, 4 bases at V and 2 bases at J, with 16 bases in the middle. Synthesis of TCR beta cDNA was carried out from 500 ng total RNA with a constant-region primer. Modified slightly, ARM-PCR produced TCR beta libraries over three nested multiplex PCR rounds. The first two PCR rounds used TRBV1-TRBV30 primers with a Cbeta primer, around 10 cycles each. TCRdb redid the calling of the multiplex PCR reads with MiXCR, one entry per CDR3 protein. The table includes approximately 110,000 distinct CDR3 sequences, 60% to 75% detected once. As concerns this clonotype: It may be a read error: a sequence one base away is much more abundant.

The clonotype was recovered from a woman aged 60-70 years with primary liver carcinoma and hepatitis B virus infection. Sequences were obtained from liver tumor tissue from sampling region 3. Subset described: tumor region T3, left-lateral pole. The chain uses TRBV5-8 and TRBJ2-7; D is uncertain. CDR3 DNA sequence: TGTGCCAGCAGCAATGGGCCCAGGCTGGCCTACGAGCAGTACTTC. It translates to CASSNGPRLAYEQYF. Variable domain in full (rest from reference TRBV5-8 and TRBJ2-7): EAGVTQSPTHLIKTRGQQATLRCSPISGHTSVYWYQQALGLGLQFLLWYDEGEERNRGNFPPRFSGRQFPNYSSELNVNALELEDSALYLCASSNGPRLAYEQYFGPGTRLTVT.